Sequencing of this T cell receptor (beta chain) was carried out in a study of blood T cell repertoires in COVID-19. Overall study context: Nucleic acid was either cDNA or gDNA, and it came from T cells, B-cell-depleted T cells, or PBMCs.

Per the authors' pipeline: Amplified reference gene primers provided the basis for estimating nucleated cell counts. Assay used: immunoSEQ multiplex PCR; TCRdb lists only in-frame clones, some missing. That table is the source of V, J and clone size, and D and trimming were worked out from the DNA. This sample has roughly 200,000 clones, with roughly 89% found just once. The CDR3 sequence is 14 residues long. V was clipped by 5 bases and J by 4 bases, with 9 bases between them. Germline CDR1 is MNHEY and CDR2 is SMNVEV (reference sequence). Participant age was about 18 to 100 years, and participants resided in fewer than 30 US areas.

Sequenced sample: PBMCs or T cells enriched from blood (not recorded which). The chain combines TRBV27 with TRBJ1-6, with D tentatively TRBD1 (6 bases). This TCR was recovered from a young woman with acute COVID-19. This CDR3 is CASSTQGYNSPLHF. The CDR3 DNA follows: TGTGCCAGCAGTACACAGGGATATAATTCACCCCTCCACTTT.